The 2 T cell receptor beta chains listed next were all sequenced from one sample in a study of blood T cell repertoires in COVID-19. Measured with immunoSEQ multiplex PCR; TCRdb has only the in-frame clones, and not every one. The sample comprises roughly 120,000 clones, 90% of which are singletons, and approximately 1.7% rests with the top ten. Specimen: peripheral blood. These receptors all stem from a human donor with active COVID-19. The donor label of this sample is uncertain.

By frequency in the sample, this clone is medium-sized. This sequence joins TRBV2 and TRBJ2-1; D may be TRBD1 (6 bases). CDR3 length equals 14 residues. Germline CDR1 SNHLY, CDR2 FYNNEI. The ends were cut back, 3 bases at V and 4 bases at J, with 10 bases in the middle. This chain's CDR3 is CASSDGDTYNEQFF. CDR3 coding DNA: TGTGCCAGCAGTGATGGGGACACTTACAATGAGCAGTTCTTC.

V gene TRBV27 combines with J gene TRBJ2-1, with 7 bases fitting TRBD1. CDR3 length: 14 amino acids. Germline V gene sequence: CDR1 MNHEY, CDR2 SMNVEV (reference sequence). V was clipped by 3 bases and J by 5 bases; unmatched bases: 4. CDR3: CASSFNGQDNEQFF. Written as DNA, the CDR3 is TGTGCCAGCAGTTTCAATGGACAGGACAATGAGCAGTTCTTC.